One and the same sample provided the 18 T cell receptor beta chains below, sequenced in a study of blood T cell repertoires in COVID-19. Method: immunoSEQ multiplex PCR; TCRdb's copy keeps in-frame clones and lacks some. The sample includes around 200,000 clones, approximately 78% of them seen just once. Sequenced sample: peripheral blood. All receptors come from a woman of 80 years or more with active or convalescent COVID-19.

The CDR3 coding sequence is TGCGCCAGCAGCCAAGCGGGGGGGCCATACAATGAGCAGTTCTTC. Its protein product is CASSQAGGPYNEQFF. The V call is TRBV4-3, the J call TRBJ2-1, with TRBD2 matching over 8 bases. With 1 base clipped from V and 4 bases from J, the junction kept 3 bases outside the gene matches. This CDR3 has 15 residues. Per germline, CDR1 LGHNA and CDR2 YSLEER.

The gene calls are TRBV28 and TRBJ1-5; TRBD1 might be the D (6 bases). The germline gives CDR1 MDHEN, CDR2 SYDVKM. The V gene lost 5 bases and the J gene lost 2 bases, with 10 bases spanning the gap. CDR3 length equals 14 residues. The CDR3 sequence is CASSPRQGNQPQHF. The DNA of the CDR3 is TGTGCCAGCAGTCCACGACAGGGCAATCAGCCCCAGCATTTT. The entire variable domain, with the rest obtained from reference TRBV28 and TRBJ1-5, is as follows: DVKVTQSSRYLVKRTGEKVFLECVQDMDHENMFWYRQDPGLGLRLIYFSYDVKMKEKGDIPEGYSVSREKKERFSLILESASTNQTSMYLCASSPRQGNQPQHFGDGTRLSIL.

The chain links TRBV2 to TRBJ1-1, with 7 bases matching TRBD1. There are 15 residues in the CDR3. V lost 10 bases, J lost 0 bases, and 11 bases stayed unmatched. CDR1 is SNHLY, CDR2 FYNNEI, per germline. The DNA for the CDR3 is TGTGCCATAAGGGGACAGCGACGCATGAACACTGAAGCTTTCTTT. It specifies CAIRGQRRMNTEAFF. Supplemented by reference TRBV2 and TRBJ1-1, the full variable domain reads EPEVTQTPSHQVTQMGQEVILRCVPISNHLYFYWYRQILGQKVEFLVSFYNNEISEKSEIFDDQFSVERPDGSNFTLKIRSTKLEDSAMYFCAIRGQRRMNTEAFFGQGTRLTVV.

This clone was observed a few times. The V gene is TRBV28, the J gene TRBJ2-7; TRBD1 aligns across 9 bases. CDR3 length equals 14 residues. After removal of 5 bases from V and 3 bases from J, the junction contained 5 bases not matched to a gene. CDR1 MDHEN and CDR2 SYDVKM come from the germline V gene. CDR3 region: CASSPWDRDYEQYF. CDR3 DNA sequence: TGTGCCAGCAGTCCCTGGGACAGGGACTACGAGCAGTACTTC.

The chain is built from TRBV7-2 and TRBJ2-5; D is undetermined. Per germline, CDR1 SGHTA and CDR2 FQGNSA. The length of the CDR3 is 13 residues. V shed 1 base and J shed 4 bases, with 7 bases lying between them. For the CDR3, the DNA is TGTGCCAGCAGCTTAGTCCTAGGAGAGACCCAGTACTTC. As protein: CASSLVLGETQYF.

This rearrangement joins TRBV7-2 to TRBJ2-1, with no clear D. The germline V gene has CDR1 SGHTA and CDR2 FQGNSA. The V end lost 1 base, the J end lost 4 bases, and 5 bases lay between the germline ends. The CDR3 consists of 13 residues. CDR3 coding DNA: TGTGCCAGCAGCTTAGACTTTTACAATGAGCAGTTCTTC. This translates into CASSLDFYNEQFF.

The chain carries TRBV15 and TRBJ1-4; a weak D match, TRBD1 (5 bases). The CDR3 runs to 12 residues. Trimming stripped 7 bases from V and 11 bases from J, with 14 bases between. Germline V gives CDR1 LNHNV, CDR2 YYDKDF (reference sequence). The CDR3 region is CATTFGAGKLFF. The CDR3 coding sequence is TGTGCCACCACCTTTGGGGCTGGGAAACTGTTTTTT.

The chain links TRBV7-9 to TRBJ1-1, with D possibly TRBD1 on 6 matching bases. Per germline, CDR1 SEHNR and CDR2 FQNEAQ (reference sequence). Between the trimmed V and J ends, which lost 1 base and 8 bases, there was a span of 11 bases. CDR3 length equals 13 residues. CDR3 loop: CASSLVAGGEAFF. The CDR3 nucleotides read TGTGCCAGCAGCTTAGTTGCGGGGGGCGAAGCTTTCTTT.

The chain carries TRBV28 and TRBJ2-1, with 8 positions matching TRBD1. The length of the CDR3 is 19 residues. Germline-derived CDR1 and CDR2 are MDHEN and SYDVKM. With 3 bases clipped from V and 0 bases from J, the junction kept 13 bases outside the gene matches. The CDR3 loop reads CASSFYYATTGASYNEQFF. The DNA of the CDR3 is TGTGCCAGCAGTTTTTATTACGCCACGACAGGGGCCTCCTACAATGAGCAGTTCTTC.

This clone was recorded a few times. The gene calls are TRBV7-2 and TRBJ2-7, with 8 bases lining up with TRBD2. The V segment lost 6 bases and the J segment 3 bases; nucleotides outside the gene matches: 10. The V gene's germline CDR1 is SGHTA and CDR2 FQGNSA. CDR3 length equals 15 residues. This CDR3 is CASSIGGTRVYEQYF. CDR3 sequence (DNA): TGTGCCAGCAGTATCGGTGGGACTAGGGTCTACGAGCAGTACTTC. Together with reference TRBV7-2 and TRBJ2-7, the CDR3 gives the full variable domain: GAGVSQSPSNKVTEKGKDVELRCDPISGHTALYWYRQSLGQGLEFLIYFQGNSAPDKSGLPSDRFSAERTGGSVSTLTIQRTQQEDSAVYLCASSIGGTRVYEQYFGPGTRLTVT.

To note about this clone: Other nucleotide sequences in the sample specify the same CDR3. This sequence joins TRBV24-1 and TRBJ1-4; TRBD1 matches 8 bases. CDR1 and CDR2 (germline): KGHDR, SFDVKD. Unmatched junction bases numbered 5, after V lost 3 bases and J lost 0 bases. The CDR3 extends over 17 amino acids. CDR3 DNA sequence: TGTGCCACCAGTGATGGACAGGGATTTGCAACTAATGAAAAACTGTTTTTT. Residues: CATSDGQGFATNEKLFF.

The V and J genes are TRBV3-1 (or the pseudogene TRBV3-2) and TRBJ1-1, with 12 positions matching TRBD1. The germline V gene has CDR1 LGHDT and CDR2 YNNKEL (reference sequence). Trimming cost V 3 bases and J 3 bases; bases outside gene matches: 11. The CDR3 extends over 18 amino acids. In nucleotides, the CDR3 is TGTGCCAGCAGCCAGGACGGGACAGGGGGCGTTTTGGACACTGAAGCTTTCTTT. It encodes CASSQDGTGGVLDTEAFF.

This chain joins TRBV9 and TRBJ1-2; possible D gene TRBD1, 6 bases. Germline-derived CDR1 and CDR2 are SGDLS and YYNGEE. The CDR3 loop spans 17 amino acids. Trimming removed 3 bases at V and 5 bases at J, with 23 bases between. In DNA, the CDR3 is TGTGCCAGCAGCGCAGGGGCGGGTGGTCACGAGGGGTATGGCTACACCTTC. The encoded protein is CASSAGAGGHEGYGYTF.

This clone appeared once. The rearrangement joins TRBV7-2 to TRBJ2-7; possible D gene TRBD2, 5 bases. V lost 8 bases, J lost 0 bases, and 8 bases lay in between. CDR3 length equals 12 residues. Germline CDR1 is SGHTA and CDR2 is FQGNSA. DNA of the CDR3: TGTGCCAGCGGTGCGGGCTCCTACGAGCAGTACTTC. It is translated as CASGAGSYEQYF.

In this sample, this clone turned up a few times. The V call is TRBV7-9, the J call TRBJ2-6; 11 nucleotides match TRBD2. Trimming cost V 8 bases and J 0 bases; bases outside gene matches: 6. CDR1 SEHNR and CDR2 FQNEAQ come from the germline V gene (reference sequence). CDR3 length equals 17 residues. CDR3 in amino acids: CASGGLAADSGANVLTF. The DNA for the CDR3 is TGTGCCAGCGGGGGACTAGCGGCGGACTCTGGGGCCAACGTCCTGACTTTC. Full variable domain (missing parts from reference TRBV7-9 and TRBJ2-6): DTGVSQNPRHKITKRGQNVTFRCDPISEHNRLYWYRQTLGQGPEFLTYFQNEAQLEKSRLLSDRFSAERPKGSFSTLEIQRTEQGDSAMYLCASGGLAADSGANVLTFGAGSRLTVL.

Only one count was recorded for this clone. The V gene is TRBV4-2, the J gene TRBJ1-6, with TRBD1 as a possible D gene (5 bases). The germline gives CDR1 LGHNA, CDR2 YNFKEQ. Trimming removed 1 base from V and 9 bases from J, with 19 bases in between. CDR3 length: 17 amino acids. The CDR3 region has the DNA TGTGCCAGCAGCCAAGGACGGGTCGGGGGTGGAAGTTCACCCCTCCACTTT. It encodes CASSQGRVGGGSSPLHF.

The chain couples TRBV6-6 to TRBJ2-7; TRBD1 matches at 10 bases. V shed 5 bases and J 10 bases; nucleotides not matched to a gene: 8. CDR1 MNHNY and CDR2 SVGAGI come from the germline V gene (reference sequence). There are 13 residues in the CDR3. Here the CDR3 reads CASSLRTGGHQYF. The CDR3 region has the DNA TGTGCCAGCAGTCTTCGGACAGGGGGTCATCAGTACTTC.

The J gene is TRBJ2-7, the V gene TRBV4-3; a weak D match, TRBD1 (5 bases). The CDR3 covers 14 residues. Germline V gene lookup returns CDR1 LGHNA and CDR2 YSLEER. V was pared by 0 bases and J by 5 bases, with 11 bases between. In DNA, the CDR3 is TGCGCCAGCAGCCAAGATTACTCCAGGGACGAGCAGTACTTC. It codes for CASSQDYSRDEQYF.